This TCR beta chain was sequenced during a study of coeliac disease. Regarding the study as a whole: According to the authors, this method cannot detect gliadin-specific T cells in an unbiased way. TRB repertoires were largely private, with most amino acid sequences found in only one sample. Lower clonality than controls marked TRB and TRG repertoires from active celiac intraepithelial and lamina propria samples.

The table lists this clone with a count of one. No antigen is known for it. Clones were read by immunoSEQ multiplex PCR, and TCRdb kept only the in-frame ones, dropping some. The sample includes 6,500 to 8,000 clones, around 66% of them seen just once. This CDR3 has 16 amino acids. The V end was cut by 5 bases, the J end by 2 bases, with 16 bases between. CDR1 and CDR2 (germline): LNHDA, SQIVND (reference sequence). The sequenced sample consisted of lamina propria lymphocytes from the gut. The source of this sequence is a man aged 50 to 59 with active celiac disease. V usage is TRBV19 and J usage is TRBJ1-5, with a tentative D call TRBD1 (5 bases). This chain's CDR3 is CASSDPWRGGNQPQHF. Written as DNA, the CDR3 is TGTGCCAGTAGTGATCCGTGGAGGGGTGGCAATCAGCCCCAGCATTTT.